This TCR beta chain appears in the sequencing data of a study of regulatory T cells in long-lasting Graves disease. This clonotype was counted ten times or more. Germline assignment: CDR1 SNHLY and CDR2 FYNNEI. The CDR3 runs to 15 residues. Building the TCR beta libraries relied on iRepertoire HTBI primers, and CDR3 regions underwent Arm-PCR. One entry per CDR3 protein results from TCRdb running MiXCR on the multiplex PCR reads. The table has 350,000 to 550,000 distinct CDR3 sequences, roughly 15% seen once. Time point given: newly diagnosed GD, antithyroid drugs for less than 3 months. Making the TCR library involved RNA that had been extracted from PBMCs. The same data also contributed to another study, on T cells in Graves' hyperthyroidism and ophthalmopathy.

The rearrangement uses TRBV2 and TRBJ2-5; TRBD1 agrees at 7 bases. The sample in question was peripheral blood mononuclear cells (PBMCs), obtained at new diagnosis, from a patient treated with antithyroid drugs. The clonotype originates from a woman younger than 35 with Graves disease. The CDR3 sequence: CASAVGTGEQETQYF. CDR3 in DNA: TGTGCGAGCGCGGTGGGAACAGGGGAACAAGAGACCCAGTACTTC.